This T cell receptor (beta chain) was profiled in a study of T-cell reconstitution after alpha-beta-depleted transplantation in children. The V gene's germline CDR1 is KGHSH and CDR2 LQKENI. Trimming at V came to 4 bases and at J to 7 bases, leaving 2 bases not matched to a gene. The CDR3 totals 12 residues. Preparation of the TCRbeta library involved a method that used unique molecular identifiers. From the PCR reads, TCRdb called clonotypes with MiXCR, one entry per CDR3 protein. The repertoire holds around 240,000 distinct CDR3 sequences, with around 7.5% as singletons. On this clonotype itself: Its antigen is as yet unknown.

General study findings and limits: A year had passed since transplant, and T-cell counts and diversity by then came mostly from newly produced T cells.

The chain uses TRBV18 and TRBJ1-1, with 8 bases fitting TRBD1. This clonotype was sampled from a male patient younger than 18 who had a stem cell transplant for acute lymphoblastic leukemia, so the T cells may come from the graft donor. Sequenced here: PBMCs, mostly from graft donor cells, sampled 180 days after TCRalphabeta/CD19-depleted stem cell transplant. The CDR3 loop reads CASSRGQGEAFF. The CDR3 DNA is TGTGCCAGCTCACGCGGACAGGGTGAAGCTTTCTTT.